The sequence of this T cell receptor (beta chain) was determined in a study of blood T cells in healthy people across ages. General study findings and limits: Correlation between TCR beta diversity and naive T cell percentage was strong.

As to this clonotype: Antigen: not known.

It was with a sample-barcoded 5' primer and a J-beta primer mix that a second PCR of roughly 7 to 11 cycles was run. TCRdb itself ran the 5' RACE reads through MiXCR, one entry per CDR3 protein. The sample contains about 970,000 distinct CDR3 sequences, about 53% of which appear only once. Germline lookup yields CDR1 SQVTM and CDR2 ANQGSEA. V shed 2 bases, J shed 9 bases, and the junction held 8 bases outside the gene matches. CDR3 length: 14 residues. The specimen sequenced was blood. This TCR came from a woman aged 60-75 years in good health. The J gene is TRBJ2-1, the V gene TRBV29-1; 9 bases are shared with TRBD1. The CDR3 spells CSVEPQGAQGEQFF. CDR3 DNA sequence: TGCAGCGTTGAACCACAGGGGGCGCAAGGTGAGCAGTTCTTC.